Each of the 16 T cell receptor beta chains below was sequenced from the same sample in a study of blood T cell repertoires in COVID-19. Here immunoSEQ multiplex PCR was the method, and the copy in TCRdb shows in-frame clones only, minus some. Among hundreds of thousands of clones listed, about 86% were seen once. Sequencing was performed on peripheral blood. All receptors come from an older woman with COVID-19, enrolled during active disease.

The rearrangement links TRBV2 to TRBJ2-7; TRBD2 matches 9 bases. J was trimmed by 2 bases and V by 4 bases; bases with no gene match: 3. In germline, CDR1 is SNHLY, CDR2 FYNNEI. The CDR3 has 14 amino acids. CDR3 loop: CASSVLAGTYEQYF. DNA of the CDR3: TGTGCCAGCAGTGTGCTAGCGGGGACCTACGAGCAGTACTTC.

The CDR3 DNA follows: TGTGCCAGCAGCTCCCCTATAGCGGGAGTCACAGATACGCAGTATTTT. Protein sequence: CASSSPIAGVTDTQYF. The rearrangement links TRBV5-4 to TRBJ2-3, with 9 bases fitting TRBD2. Germline V gene data show CDR1 as SGHNT and CDR2 as YYREEE (reference sequence). The CDR3 has 16 residues. With V trimmed by 3 bases and J by 2 bases, 7 bases remained unmatched.

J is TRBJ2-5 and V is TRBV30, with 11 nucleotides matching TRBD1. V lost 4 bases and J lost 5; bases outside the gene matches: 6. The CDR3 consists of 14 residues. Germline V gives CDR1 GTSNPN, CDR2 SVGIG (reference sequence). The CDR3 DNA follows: TGTGCCTGGAAACGGGACAGGGGGTTGGAGACCCAGTACTTC. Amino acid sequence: CAWKRDRGLETQYF.

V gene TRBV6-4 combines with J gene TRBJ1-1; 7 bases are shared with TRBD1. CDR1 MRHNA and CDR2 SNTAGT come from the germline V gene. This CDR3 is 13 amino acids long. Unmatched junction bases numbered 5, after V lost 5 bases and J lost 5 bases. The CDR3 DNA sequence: TGTGCCAGCAGTTCGGGGACAGCTACTGAAGCTTTCTTT. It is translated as CASSSGTATEAFF.

The CDR3 spells CASSQEPQAGETQYF. CDR3 DNA sequence: TGTGCCAGCAGCCAAGAGCCCCAGGCTGGAGAGACCCAGTACTTC. The V and J genes are TRBV3-1 (or the pseudogene TRBV3-2) and TRBJ2-5; D remains ambiguous. V lost 0 bases and J 4 bases, leaving 12 bases between the germline ends. Per germline, CDR1 LGHDT and CDR2 YNNKEL (reference sequence). This CDR3 region has 15 residues.

In nucleotides, the CDR3 is TGTGCCAGCAGCCCAGGACTAGCGACCTCGGGAGCTAACAATGAGCAGTTCTTC. Translating it yields CASSPGLATSGANNEQFF. The rearrangement uses TRBV3-1 (or the pseudogene TRBV3-2) and TRBJ2-1, with 9 bases aligning to TRBD2. V shed 4 bases and J 5 bases; nucleotides not matched to a gene: 15. This CDR3 has 18 residues. Germline-derived CDR1 and CDR2 are LGHDT and YNNKEL (reference sequence).

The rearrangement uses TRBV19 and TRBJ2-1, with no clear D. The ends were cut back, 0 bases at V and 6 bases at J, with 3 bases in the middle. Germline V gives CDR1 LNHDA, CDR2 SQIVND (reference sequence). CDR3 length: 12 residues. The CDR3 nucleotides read TGTGCCAGTAGTATAGATCTCAATGAGCAGTTCTTC. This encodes CASSIDLNEQFF.

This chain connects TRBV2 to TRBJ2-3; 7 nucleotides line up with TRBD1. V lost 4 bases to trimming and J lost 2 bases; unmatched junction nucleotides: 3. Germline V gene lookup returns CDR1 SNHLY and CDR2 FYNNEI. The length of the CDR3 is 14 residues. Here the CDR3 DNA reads TGTGCCAGCAGTGGACAGGGAATCACAGATACGCAGTATTTT. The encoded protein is CASSGQGITDTQYF.

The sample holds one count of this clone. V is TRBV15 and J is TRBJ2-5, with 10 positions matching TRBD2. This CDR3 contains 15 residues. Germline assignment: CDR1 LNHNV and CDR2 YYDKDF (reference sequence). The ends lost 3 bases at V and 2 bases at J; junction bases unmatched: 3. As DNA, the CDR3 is TGTGCCACCAGCAGCTGGACTAGCGGACAAGAGACCCAGTACTTC. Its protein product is CATSSWTSGQETQYF.

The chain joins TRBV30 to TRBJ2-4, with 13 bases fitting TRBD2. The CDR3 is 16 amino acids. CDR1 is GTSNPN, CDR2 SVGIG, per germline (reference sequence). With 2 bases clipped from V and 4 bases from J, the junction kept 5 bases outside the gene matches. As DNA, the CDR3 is TGTGCCTGGAGTAAACTAGCGGGGGGGATGAAAAACATTCAGTACTTC. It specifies CAWSKLAGGMKNIQYF.

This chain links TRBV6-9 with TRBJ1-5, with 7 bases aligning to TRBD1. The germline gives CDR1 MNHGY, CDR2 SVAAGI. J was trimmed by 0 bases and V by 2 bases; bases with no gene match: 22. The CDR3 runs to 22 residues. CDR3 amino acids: CASSYTPPPGQLNGYSNQPQHF. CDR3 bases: TGTGCCAGCAGTTATACACCGCCTCCGGGACAGTTGAATGGGTATAGCAATCAGCCCCAGCATTTT.

CDR3: CSASPTYSYEQYF. The CDR3 DNA sequence: TGCAGTGCTAGTCCCACTTACAGCTACGAGCAGTACTTC. This chain uses TRBV20-1 with TRBJ2-7; D is unresolved. Trimming left V 3 bases short and J 3 bases short, with 12 bases between. Per the germline V gene, CDR1 is DFQATT and CDR2 is SNEGSKA (reference sequence). CDR3 length: 13 residues.

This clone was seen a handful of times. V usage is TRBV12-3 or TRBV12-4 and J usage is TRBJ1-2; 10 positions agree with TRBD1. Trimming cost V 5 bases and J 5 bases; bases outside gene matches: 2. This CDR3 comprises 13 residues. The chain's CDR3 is CASSEGQGYGYTF. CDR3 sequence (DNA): TGTGCCAGCAGTGAGGGACAGGGGTATGGCTACACCTTC.

For the CDR3, the DNA is TGCGCCAGCAGCTTGGTGACAGTTCAAACAGATACGCAGTATTTT. Encoded protein: CASSLVTVQTDTQYF. The chain is built from TRBV5-1 and TRBJ2-3, with D possibly matching TRBD1 (5 bases). The ends were cut back, 0 bases at V and 3 bases at J, with 11 bases in the middle. The CDR3 extends over 15 amino acids. In germline, CDR1 is SGHRS, CDR2 YFSETQ.

The CDR3 coding sequence is TGTGCCAGCATCCGTACCGGCCAGGGGAACACTGAAGCTTTCTTT. Protein: CASIRTGQGNTEAFF. The V and J genes are TRBV5-8 and TRBJ1-1, with a possible D match to TRBD1 (5 bases). Germline V gene lookup returns CDR1 SGHTS and CDR2 YDEGEE. The CDR3 spans 15 residues. V lost 6 bases, J lost 1 base, and 16 bases lay in between.

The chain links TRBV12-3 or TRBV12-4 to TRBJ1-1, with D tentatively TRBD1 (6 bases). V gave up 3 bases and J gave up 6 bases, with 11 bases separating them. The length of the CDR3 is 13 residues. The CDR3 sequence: CASSFGEGAEAFF. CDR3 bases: TGTGCCAGCAGTTTCGGAGAGGGGGCTGAAGCTTTCTTT.